The next 23 T cell receptor beta chains were all read from a single sample in a study of cytomegalovirus exposure and HLA in healthy donors. The method was immunoSEQ multiplex PCR; TCRdb's version includes in-frame clones alone and lacks a portion of them. The repertoire includes roughly 220,000 clones, 85% to 95% of them detected once, and about 1% sits in the top ten. The sequencing sample was made of PBMCs. Receptor source: a woman in her late teens or twenties in good health and CMV-seronegative.

The chain uses TRBV30 and TRBJ1-4, with 8 bases fitting TRBD1. Germline lookup yields CDR1 GTSNPN and CDR2 SVGIG (reference sequence). The trim removed 2 bases at V and 5 bases at J, leaving 10 bases unmatched. CDR3 size: 16 residues. The CDR3, as DNA: TGTGCCTGGAGTCCGGGACAGGCAATAGGGAATGAAAAACTGTTTTTT. Protein product: CAWSPGQAIGNEKLFF.

CDR3 sequence reads: CASSLSRGQGWYGYTF. The CDR3 nucleotides are TGTGCCAGCAGCTTATCACGGGGACAGGGGTGGTATGGCTACACCTTC. The chain is built from TRBV11-2 and TRBJ1-2; 10 bases fit TRBD1. Per germline, CDR1 SGHAT and CDR2 FQNNGV. The CDR3 loop spans 16 amino acids. Trimming took 2 bases from V and 5 from J; bases not matched to a gene: 8. Together with reference TRBV11-2 and TRBJ1-2, the CDR3 gives the full variable domain: EAGVAQSPRYKIIEKRQSVAFWCNPISGHATLYWYQQILGQGPKLLIQFQNNGVVDDSQLPKDRFSAERLKGVDSTLKIQPAKLEDSAVYLCASSLSRGQGWYGYTFGSGTRLTVV.

The rearrangement joins TRBV15 to TRBJ2-7; 12 nucleotides match TRBD2. This CDR3 comprises 15 residues. Germline CDR1 LNHNV, CDR2 YYDKDF (reference sequence). V lost 3 bases, J lost 2 bases, and 2 bases stayed unmatched. The CDR3 bases are TGTGCCACCAGCAGTAGGACTAGCGGGGCCTACGAGCAGTACTTC. Protein: CATSSRTSGAYEQYF. The full variable domain, completed using reference TRBV15 and TRBJ2-7, is DAMVIQNPRYQVTQFGKPVTLSCSQTLNHNVMYWYQQKSSQAPKLLFHYYDKDFNNEADTPDNFQSRRPNTSFCFLDIRSPGLGDTAMYLCATSSRTSGAYEQYFGPGTRLTVT.

The V call is TRBV5-1, the J call TRBJ2-3; a possible D gene is TRBD2 (7 bases). Germline V gene lookup returns CDR1 SGHRS and CDR2 YFSETQ. Trimming took 0 bases from V and 3 from J, leaving 14 bases between them. The CDR3 extends over 16 amino acids. In DNA, the CDR3 is TGCGCCAGCAGCTTGGCGGGGGGCGTCGGTACAGATACGCAGTATTTT. It is translated as CASSLAGGVGTDTQYF.

This chain links TRBV29-1 with TRBJ1-1; D gene ambiguous. V lost 6 bases to trimming and J lost 5 bases, with 13 bases between them. The CDR3 sequence is 12 residues long. Germline V CDR1 and CDR2: SQVTM, ANQGSEA. CDR3 residues: CSVNLWATEAFF. As DNA, the CDR3 is TGCAGCGTCAACCTTTGGGCTACTGAAGCTTTCTTT.

The chain links TRBV30 to TRBJ1-3, with 8 nucleotides matching TRBD1. Germline-derived CDR1 and CDR2 are GTSNPN and SVGIG (reference sequence). This CDR3 has 15 residues. V was clipped by 4 bases and J by 1 base; unmatched bases: 6. CDR3 in amino acids: CAWTDRGFSGNTIYF. CDR3 coding DNA: TGTGCCTGGACCGACAGGGGATTTTCTGGAAACACCATATATTTT.

This chain uses TRBV5-1 with TRBJ1-1; D unclear. Germline values: CDR1 SGHRS, CDR2 YFSETQ. The CDR3 totals 16 residues. Trimming left V 2 bases short and J 0 bases short, with 14 bases between. Here the CDR3 reads CASSFDNLTLNTEAFF. The CDR3 DNA is TGCGCCAGCAGCTTCGACAACCTTACACTGAACACTGAAGCTTTCTTT.

The genes are TRBV2 and TRBJ1-1; 7 bases map to TRBD1. V was clipped by 7 bases and J by 0 bases; unmatched bases: 8. Per the germline V gene, CDR1 is SNHLY and CDR2 is FYNNEI. The length of the CDR3 is 15 residues. CDR3 loop: CASIDRTGMNTEAFF. For the CDR3, the DNA is TGTGCCAGCATCGATAGGACAGGAATGAACACTGAAGCTTTCTTT.

This CDR3 reads CASSLSGQGAVYGYTF. The CDR3 nucleotides read TGTGCCAGCAGTTTATCGGGACAGGGGGCCGTCTATGGCTACACCTTC. The genes are TRBV28 and TRBJ1-2; 12 bases align to TRBD1. The CDR3 loop spans 16 amino acids. V lost 1 base, J lost 4 bases, and 4 bases stayed unmatched. Germline V lookup: CDR1 MDHEN, CDR2 SYDVKM.

The chain couples TRBV6-1 to TRBJ2-1, with D tentatively TRBD2 (6 bases). CDR1 and CDR2 (germline): MNHNS, SASEGT. V was pared by 9 bases and J by 9 bases, with 15 bases between. The CDR3 loop spans 12 amino acids. The CDR3 spells CASSLAGTEQFF. Written as DNA, the CDR3 is TGTGCCAGTTCCCTCGCGGGAACTGAGCAGTTCTTC.

The J gene is TRBJ2-1, the V gene TRBV27; maybe TRBD2 (6 bases). The CDR3 extends over 19 amino acids. Germline lookup yields CDR1 MNHEY and CDR2 SMNVEV (reference sequence). V lost 3 bases, J lost 0 bases, and 21 bases lay in between. Written as DNA, the CDR3 is TGTGCCAGCAGTTTTTATTCCCCCCGGGAGCGGAGCTCCTACAATGAGCAGTTCTTC. It is translated as CASSFYSPRERSSYNEQFF.

The chain is built from TRBV30 and TRBJ2-7, with D maybe TRBD2 (5 bases). Trimming left V 2 bases short and J 3 bases short, with 17 bases between. CDR1 and CDR2 (germline): GTSNPN, SVGIG (reference sequence). The CDR3 covers 15 residues. In DNA form, the CDR3 reads TGTGCCTGGAGTTCGCTAACGGGAAGAAACTACGAGCAGTACTTC. Translation gives CAWSSLTGRNYEQYF. The variable domain in full, completed from reference TRBV30 and TRBJ2-7, reads SQTIHQWPATLVQPVGSPLSLECTVEGTSNPNLYWYRQAAGRGLQLLFYSVGIGQISSEVPQNLSASRPQDRQFILSSKKLLLSDSGFYLCAWSSLTGRNYEQYFGPGTRLTVT.

CDR3 protein: CASSQALTGGFGQPQHF. The CDR3 coding sequence is TGCGCCAGCAGCCAAGCCCTGACAGGGGGCTTCGGTCAGCCCCAGCATTTT. The chain uses TRBV4-1 and TRBJ1-5, with TRBD1 identical over 10 bases. V was clipped by 1 base and J by 6 bases; unmatched bases: 9. CDR1 MGHRA and CDR2 YSYEKL come from the germline V gene. CDR3 length equals 17 residues.

J is TRBJ2-7 and V is TRBV9, with D perhaps matching TRBD2 (6 bases). Trimming removed 4 bases from V and 4 bases from J, with 9 bases in between. CDR1 SGDLS and CDR2 YYNGEE come from the germline V gene. The CDR3 has 12 amino acids. The DNA of the CDR3 is TGTGCCAGCAGCCCCGGAGGGTACGAGCAGTACTTC. Its protein product is CASSPGGYEQYF.

CDR3 bases: TGTGCCAGCAGAGGGGCCTACAATGAGCAGTTCTTC. Its protein is CASRGAYNEQFF. This chain connects TRBV27 to TRBJ2-1, with D perhaps matching TRBD1 (5 bases). Germline-derived CDR1 and CDR2 are MNHEY and SMNVEV (reference sequence). The length of the CDR3 is 12 residues. Trimming left V 6 bases short and J 2 bases short, with 5 bases between.

The chain couples TRBV5-8 to TRBJ2-3; a possible D gene is TRBD2 (6 bases). The ends were cut back, 1 base at V and 6 bases at J, with 9 bases in the middle. This CDR3 has 13 amino acids. Germline lookup yields CDR1 SGHTS and CDR2 YDEGEE. The DNA for the CDR3 is TGTGCCAGCAGCTTGTACGGGAGTGATACGCAGTATTTT. Protein sequence: CASSLYGSDTQYF.

In this sample, this clone turned up once. V gene TRBV9 combines with J gene TRBJ2-1, with TRBD2 matching over 13 bases. Losses at the gene ends were 6 bases for V and 13 bases for J; bases not matched to a gene: 13. Germline values: CDR1 SGDLS, CDR2 YYNGEE. This CDR3 contains 15 residues. This chain's CDR3 is CASTSGLAGVVPQFF. The CDR3 DNA is TGTGCCAGCACCTCCGGACTAGCGGGAGTCGTACCTCAGTTCTTC.

The rearrangement joins TRBV11-3 to TRBJ2-3; possibly TRBD2 for D (6 bases). From germline, CDR1 is SGHNT and CDR2 YENEEA. The CDR3 totals 18 residues. The V end was cut by 2 bases, the J end by 5 bases, with 23 bases between. The CDR3 DNA is TGTGCCAGCAGCTTAATAATCGGGAGACTAGGAGAGTTAGATACGCAGTATTTT. It yields the protein CASSLIIGRLGELDTQYF.

This clone was counted once. This chain uses TRBV19 with TRBJ2-3; 7 bases fit TRBD2. J lost 3 bases, V lost 10 bases, and 7 bases had no gene match. CDR1 and CDR2 from the germline V gene are LNHDA and SQIVND (reference sequence). This CDR3 has 13 amino acids. The CDR3 coding sequence is TGTGCCACCAGACTAGCTATGACAGATACGCAGTATTTT. It is translated as CATRLAMTDTQYF.

The rearrangement joins TRBV18 to TRBJ2-1; 12 nucleotides align to TRBD2. This CDR3 contains 15 residues. After removal of 1 base from V and 12 bases from J, the junction contained 7 bases not matched to a gene. CDR1 KGHSH and CDR2 LQKENI come from the germline V gene. The CDR3 nucleotides read TGTGCCAGCTCACCACGACTAGCGGGAGTGGCTGGGCAGTTCTTC. Translating it yields CASSPRLAGVAGQFF. The full variable domain, completed using reference TRBV18 and TRBJ2-1, is NAGVMQNPRHLVRRRGQEARLRCSPMKGHSHVYWYRQLPEEGLKFMVYLQKENIIDESGMPKERFSAEFPKEGPSILRIQQVVRGDSAAYFCASSPRLAGVAGQFFGPGTRLTVL.

The chain joins TRBV11-2 to TRBJ1-2; D remains ambiguous. CDR3 length: 14 amino acids. Trimming shortened V by 5 bases and J by 3 bases, and 13 bases separated the two germline ends. Germline loops: CDR1 SGHAT, CDR2 FQNNGV. The CDR3 region has the DNA TGTGCCAGCAGCAGACCGTGGAGTGACTATGGCTACACCTTC. This codes for CASSRPWSDYGYTF.

The chain uses TRBV9 and TRBJ2-1, with 10 bases fitting TRBD2. The V segment lost 5 bases and the J segment 4 bases; nucleotides outside the gene matches: 6. This CDR3 comprises 15 residues. Germline-derived CDR1 and CDR2 are SGDLS and YYNGEE. The CDR3 DNA reads as TGTGCCAGCAGTCGAACTAGCGGGATTTACAATGAGCAGTTCTTC. Encoded protein: CASSRTSGIYNEQFF. Drawing the rest from reference TRBV9 and TRBJ2-1, the complete variable domain is DSGVTQTPKHLITATGQRVTLRCSPRSGDLSVYWYQQSLDQGLQFLIQYYNGEERAKGNILERFSAQQFPDLHSELNLSSLELGDSALYFCASSRTSGIYNEQFFGPGTRLTVL.

This chain uses TRBV2 with TRBJ1-1; D gene ambiguous. This CDR3 is built from 16 residues. Germline CDR1 reads SNHLY; CDR2 reads FYNNEI. Trimming left V 3 bases short and J 0 bases short, with 14 bases between. The CDR3, as DNA: TGTGCCAGCAGTGACAACCCGACGGGGATGAACACTGAAGCTTTCTTT. This gives the protein CASSDNPTGMNTEAFF. The whole variable domain, remainder taken from reference TRBV2 and TRBJ1-1, is EPEVTQTPSHQVTQMGQEVILRCVPISNHLYFYWYRQILGQKVEFLVSFYNNEISEKSEIFDDQFSVERPDGSNFTLKIRSTKLEDSAMYFCASSDNPTGMNTEAFFGQGTRLTVV.